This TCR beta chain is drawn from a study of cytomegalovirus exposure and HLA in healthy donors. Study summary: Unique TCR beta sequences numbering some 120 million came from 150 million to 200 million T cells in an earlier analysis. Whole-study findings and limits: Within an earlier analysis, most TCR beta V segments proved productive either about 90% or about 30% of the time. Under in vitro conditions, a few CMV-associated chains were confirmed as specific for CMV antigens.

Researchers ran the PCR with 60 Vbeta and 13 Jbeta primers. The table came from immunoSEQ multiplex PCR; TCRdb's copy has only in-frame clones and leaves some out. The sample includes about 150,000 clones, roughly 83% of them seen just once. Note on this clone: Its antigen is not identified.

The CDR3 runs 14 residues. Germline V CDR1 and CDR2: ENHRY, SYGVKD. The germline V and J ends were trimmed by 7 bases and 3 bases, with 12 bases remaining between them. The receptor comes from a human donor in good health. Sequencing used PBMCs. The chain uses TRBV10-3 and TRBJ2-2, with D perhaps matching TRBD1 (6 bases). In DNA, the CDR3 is TGTGCCATCACCGTCAGGGGAGACACCGGGGAGCTGTTTTTT. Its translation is CAITVRGDTGELFF.